The 15 T cell receptor beta chains below all came from one sample that was sequenced in a study of cytomegalovirus exposure and HLA in healthy donors. PCR amplification relied on 60 Vbeta primers (plus 13 Jbeta primers). TCRdb's copy holds only in-frame clones and misses some; the assay was immunoSEQ multiplex PCR. The sample includes about 220,000 clones, roughly 75% of them seen just once. What was sequenced was PBMCs. These receptors originate from a woman in her twenties or thirties in good health and CMV-seronegative.

The genes are TRBV5-4 and TRBJ2-5; TRBD1 might be the D (6 bases). This CDR3 has 14 amino acids. Trimming removed 1 base from V and 2 bases from J, with 9 bases in between. The germline CDR1 and CDR2 sequences are SGHNT and YYREEE (reference sequence). DNA of the CDR3: TGTGCCAGCAGCTTGACAGGGCATCAAGAGACCCAGTACTTC. Translating it yields CASSLTGHQETQYF.

This sequence joins TRBV11-2 and TRBJ2-1, with 7 bases fitting TRBD2. The CDR3 runs to 17 residues. Germline CDR1 reads SGHAT; CDR2 reads FQNNGV. The V segment lost 5 bases and the J segment 4 bases; nucleotides outside the gene matches: 14. This CDR3 is CASSPPLFSGVYNEQFF. In DNA, the CDR3 is TGTGCCAGCAGCCCCCCCTTATTCAGCGGGGTTTACAATGAGCAGTTCTTC.

V and J are TRBV7-9 and TRBJ2-3; 13 nucleotides line up with TRBD2. CDR1 and CDR2 (germline): SEHNR, FQNEAQ (reference sequence). V was pared by 8 bases and J by 6 bases, with 14 bases of the junction left unmatched. The length of the CDR3 is 17 residues. The CDR3 protein is CASGPGLAGRRSDTQYF. In DNA, the CDR3 is TGTGCCAGCGGCCCGGGACTAGCGGGACGACGGAGCGATACGCAGTATTTT. Full variable domain (missing parts from reference TRBV7-9 and TRBJ2-3): DTGVSQNPRHKITKRGQNVTFRCDPISEHNRLYWYRQTLGQGPEFLTYFQNEAQLEKSRLLSDRFSAERPKGSFSTLEIQRTEQGDSAMYLCASGPGLAGRRSDTQYFGPGTRLTVL.

The rearrangement uses TRBV7-9 and TRBJ2-7; no clear D gene. In germline, CDR1 is SEHNR, CDR2 FQNEAQ (reference sequence). The CDR3 has 14 amino acids. Trimming removed 2 bases at V and 1 base at J, with 9 bases between. The CDR3 sequence: CASSLPGLSYEQYF. DNA of the CDR3: TGTGCCAGCAGCTTACCGGGTCTGTCCTACGAGCAGTACTTC.

The chain has TRBV10-1 and TRBJ1-1; 7 bases fit TRBD1. Germline assignment: CDR1 WNHNN and CDR2 SYGVQD (reference sequence). The CDR3 runs to 15 residues. With V trimmed by 0 bases and J by 6 bases, 7 bases remained unmatched. The CDR3 DNA reads as TGCGCCAGCAGTGAGTCGAGACAGGGTGGAGCTGAAGCTTTCTTT. It yields the protein CASSESRQGGAEAFF.

The sample holds a few counts of this clone. The rearrangement joins TRBV7-8 to TRBJ1-2; TRBD1 matches 10 bases. J gave up 4 bases and V 1 base, and 6 bases lay outside the gene matches. The V gene's germline CDR1 is SGHVS and CDR2 FQNEAQ. The CDR3 contains 16 residues. For the CDR3, the DNA is TGTGCCAGCAGCTTAGACGGGACAGGGGCTTCCTATGGCTACACCTTC. Translated, it gives CASSLDGTGASYGYTF.

The rearrangement uses TRBV5-6 and TRBJ2-7; 9 bases map to TRBD2. Germline assignment: CDR1 SGHDT and CDR2 YYEEEE. This CDR3 is 15 amino acids long. J was trimmed by 3 bases and V by 2 bases; bases with no gene match: 6. As DNA, the CDR3 is TGTGCCAGCAGCTTTCTTAGCGGGAGAGACTACGAGCAGTACTTC. Translation: CASSFLSGRDYEQYF.

J is TRBJ1-4 and V is TRBV10-3; 10 bases are a match to TRBD1. The trim removed 4 bases at V and 5 bases at J, leaving 1 base unmatched. The CDR3 spans 14 residues. CDR1 ENHRY and CDR2 SYGVKD come from the germline V gene. The CDR3 sequence: CAISGTGGNEKLFF. The CDR3 region has the DNA TGTGCCATCAGTGGGACAGGGGGAAATGAAAAACTGTTTTTT.

J is TRBJ1-1 and V is TRBV7-9, with D perhaps matching TRBD1 (5 bases). The CDR3 extends over 14 amino acids. Germline V CDR1 and CDR2: SEHNR, FQNEAQ (reference sequence). V was trimmed by 3 bases and J by 4 bases, leaving 12 bases between them. The CDR3 nucleotides are TGTGCCAGCAGCTTGTCGCAGGGAGGCACTGAAGCTTTCTTT. Translating gives CASSLSQGGTEAFF.

V usage is TRBV5-6 and J usage is TRBJ2-3, with 8 bases fitting TRBD1. This CDR3 is 15 amino acids long. Germline loops: CDR1 SGHDT, CDR2 YYEEEE. J was trimmed by 5 bases and V by 6 bases; bases with no gene match: 11. The CDR3 sequence: CASNPPGTGRDTQYF. The CDR3 region has the DNA TGTGCCAGCAACCCACCCGGGACAGGTCGAGATACGCAGTATTTT.

The chain has TRBV5-1 and TRBJ1-1, with D tentatively TRBD1 (5 bases). The V gene lost 4 bases and the J gene lost 2 bases, with 9 bases spanning the gap. The CDR3 is 13 amino acids. CDR1 and CDR2 (germline): SGHRS, YFSETQ. DNA of the CDR3: TGCGCCAGCAGCGCTGGACACAACACTGAAGCTTTCTTT. This translates into CASSAGHNTEAFF.

The chain couples TRBV7-9 to TRBJ2-5; 12 bases are a match to TRBD2. J gave up 5 bases and V 5 bases, and 18 bases lay outside the gene matches. CDR3 size: 19 residues. Germline V gene lookup returns CDR1 SEHNR and CDR2 FQNEAQ (reference sequence). CDR3 nucleotide sequence: TGTGCCAGCAGCCCTAGTTGGGCTAGCGGGAGGGCCGTGGGTGAGACCCAGTACTTC. Protein sequence: CASSPSWASGRAVGETQYF.

This chain joins TRBV19 and TRBJ2-4, with TRBD2 as a possible D gene (5 bases). This CDR3 contains 16 residues. Germline CDR1 and CDR2: LNHDA and SQIVND (reference sequence). The ends were cut back, 3 bases at V and 1 base at J, with 13 bases in the middle. The CDR3 sequence: CASSIPLTGAKNIQYF. DNA of the CDR3: TGTGCCAGTAGTATTCCCCTAACGGGGGCCAAAAACATTCAGTACTTC.

The V gene is TRBV7-2, the J gene TRBJ2-2; 8 bases fit TRBD2. CDR1 SGHTA and CDR2 FQGNSA come from the germline V gene. J lost 2 bases, V lost 2 bases, and 1 base had no gene match. This CDR3 has 15 residues. CDR3 residues: CASSLWTSNTGELFF. CDR3 nucleotide sequence: TGTGCCAGCAGCTTATGGACTAGCAACACCGGGGAGCTGTTTTTT.

The chain combines TRBV15 with TRBJ2-7; D is perhaps TRBD2 (6 bases). The germline gives CDR1 LNHNV, CDR2 YYDKDF (reference sequence). The CDR3 length is 15 residues. The V end lost 0 bases, the J end lost 3 bases, and 12 bases lay between the germline ends. The CDR3 spells CATSRDRREVYEQYF. The CDR3 DNA reads as TGTGCCACCAGCAGAGATCGGAGGGAGGTCTACGAGCAGTACTTC.